The sequence of this T cell receptor (beta chain) was determined in a study of blood T cell repertoires in COVID-19. About the study: The origin of the acute and convalescent COVID-19 samples was the United States, Italy and Spain. From T cells, B-cell-depleted T cells, or PBMCs came the material, which was cDNA or gDNA.

Patients of the Seattle cohort, enrolled during active infection, were followed longitudinally. Germline loops: CDR1 MNHNS, CDR2 SASEGT. V shed 2 bases and J 6 bases; nucleotides not matched to a gene: 4. The CDR3 contains 15 residues. As handled by the study authors: Using reference gene primer amplification, nucleated cell counts were estimated. Profiling relied on immunoSEQ multiplex PCR, and the TCRdb table lists in-frame clones only, not all of them. The DNA gave D and trimming, while V, J and clone size come from that table. The top ten clones hold under 3% of a sample with 300,000 to 350,000 clones, roughly 90% of them seen once. This clone was seen only a few times. The same CDR3 is also encoded by other DNA sequences in this sample.

The genes are TRBV6-1 and TRBJ2-1; 10 nucleotides match TRBD2. This clonotype originated in a woman in her 30s with COVID-19, enrolled during active disease. Sequencing used peripheral blood. The CDR3 region has the DNA TGTGCCAGCAGTGAACTAGCGGGAGTGGGCAATGAGCAGTTCTTC. Residues: CASSELAGVGNEQFF.